This passage covers 27 T cell receptor beta chains from one sample sequenced in a study of technical replicates of blood from several donors. The method was immunoSEQ multiplex PCR; TCRdb's version includes in-frame clones alone and lacks a portion of them. The data contain approximately 94,000 clones, roughly 95% of them seen just once; the ten biggest clones take up 0.36%. The sequencing input was T cells isolated from PBMCs. These receptor sequences come from a human donor in good health.

A word on this clone: Additional DNA sequences in this sample encode the identical CDR3. J is TRBJ2-3 and V is TRBV7-2; 9 positions agree with TRBD2. The CDR3 runs 16 residues. Germline V gene lookup returns CDR1 SGHTA and CDR2 FQGNSA. Losses at the gene ends were 2 bases for V and 2 bases for J; bases not matched to a gene: 5. This CDR3 is CASSLTSGSYTDTQYF. The CDR3 DNA follows: TGTGCCAGCAGCTTAACTAGCGGGTCCTACACAGATACGCAGTATTTT.

This CDR3 is CASSPGLAGGDTQYF. The CDR3 DNA is TGTGCCAGCAGCCCGGGACTAGCGGGAGGGGATACGCAGTATTTT. The rearrangement joins TRBV7-9 to TRBJ2-3; TRBD2 matches 16 bases. With 5 bases clipped from V and 6 bases from J, the junction kept 2 bases outside the gene matches. This CDR3 is built from 15 residues. From germline, CDR1 is SEHNR and CDR2 FQNEAQ (reference sequence).

This sequence joins TRBV6-6 and TRBJ2-7; D remains unclear. The CDR3 spans 13 residues. The ends were cut back, 6 bases at V and 0 bases at J, with 9 bases in the middle. Germline V gene sequence: CDR1 MNHNY, CDR2 SVGAGI (reference sequence). DNA of the CDR3: TGTGCCAGCAGAGTACAAATCTCCTACGAGCAGTACTTC. This sequence encodes CASRVQISYEQYF.

The rearrangement uses TRBV2 and TRBJ1-5, with TRBD1 as a possible D gene (5 bases). Trimming pared 1 base from V and 5 bases from J, leaving 12 bases between. The CDR3 runs 15 residues. Looked up from germline, CDR1 is SNHLY and CDR2 is FYNNEI. CDR3 sequence reads: CASSEVKGSYQPQHF. As DNA, the CDR3 is TGTGCCAGCAGTGAAGTGAAGGGGTCGTATCAGCCCCAGCATTTT.

The V call is TRBV7-2, the J call TRBJ1-1, with 7 bases that match TRBD1. CDR1 is SGHTA and CDR2 is FQGNSA in the germline V gene. J gave up 7 bases and V 3 bases, and 14 bases lay outside the gene matches. This CDR3 has 16 residues. The CDR3 DNA reads as TGTGCCAGCAGCTTTATGGGGACAGATTTCCCTCTTGAAGCTTTCTTT. Amino acids: CASSFMGTDFPLEAFF.

The genes are TRBV19 and TRBJ1-5; TRBD1 matches at 9 bases. The CDR3 is 18 residues long. Germline CDR1 and CDR2: LNHDA and SQIVND (reference sequence). The V gene end was trimmed by 0 bases and the J gene end by 0 bases; junction bases not matched to a gene: 6. CDR3 nucleotides: TGTGCCAGTAGTATAGACTGGACAGGGGCGATTAGCAATCAGCCCCAGCATTTT. Its translation is CASSIDWTGAISNQPQHF.

This sequence joins TRBV5-6 and TRBJ1-2, with a weak D call TRBD1 (5 bases). The CDR3 extends over 11 amino acids. Between the trimmed V and J ends, which lost 0 bases and 13 bases, there was a span of 10 bases. Germline values: CDR1 SGHDT, CDR2 YYEEEE. In nucleotides, the CDR3 is TGTGCCAGCAGCTTGGTGGGGCTGCCCACCTTC. It codes for CASSLVGLPTF.

V gene TRBV15 combines with J gene TRBJ1-2; 8 nucleotides line up with TRBD1. With V trimmed by 1 base and J by 0 bases, 4 bases remained unmatched. Germline V lookup: CDR1 LNHNV, CDR2 YYDKDF (reference sequence). The CDR3 length is 16 residues. The CDR3, as DNA: TGTGCCACCAGCAGAGGCCTGGACAGGGCTAACTATGGCTACACCTTC. This gives the protein CATSRGLDRANYGYTF.

The chain is built from TRBV4-3 and TRBJ2-3; no clear D. Germline V gene data show CDR1 as LGHNA and CDR2 as YSLEER. V lost 0 bases and J lost 0, with 7 bases in between. The CDR3 sequence is 15 residues long. The CDR3 loop reads CASSQEARSTDTQYF. The CDR3 region has the DNA TGCGCCAGCAGCCAAGAGGCGCGGAGCACAGATACGCAGTATTTT.

This chain joins TRBV19 and TRBJ2-7, with 10 bases that match TRBD1. The CDR3 sequence is 16 residues long. Germline trimming cut 3 bases from V and 5 bases from J; bases unmatched to any gene: 10. Looked up from germline, CDR1 is LNHDA and CDR2 is SQIVND (reference sequence). DNA for the CDR3: TGTGCCAGTAGTATCGATATCGGGACAGGGGCAAACGAGCAGTACTTC. This translates into CASSIDIGTGANEQYF.

The chain uses TRBV2 and TRBJ2-1, with TRBD2 identical over 8 bases. The germline V gene has CDR1 SNHLY and CDR2 FYNNEI. V trimming: 2 bases; J trimming: 7 bases; junction bases outside the gene matches: 7. CDR3 length equals 15 residues. CDR3 in DNA: TGTGCCAGCAGTGAACGTAGCGGGATTGCAAATGAGCAGTTCTTC. Translation gives CASSERSGIANEQFF. Full variable domain (rest looked up from reference TRBV2 and TRBJ2-1): EPEVTQTPSHQVTQMGQEVILRCVPISNHLYFYWYRQILGQKVEFLVSFYNNEISEKSEIFDDQFSVERPDGSNFTLKIRSTKLEDSAMYFCASSERSGIANEQFFGPGTRLTVL.

The rearrangement joins TRBV28 to TRBJ1-2; D unclear. With 6 bases removed from V and 2 bases from J, the gap between germline ends came to 4 bases. This CDR3 has 11 residues. Germline assignment: CDR1 MDHEN and CDR2 SYDVKM. The CDR3 bases are TGTGCCAGCAGCACAAACTATGGCTACACCTTC. Translating gives CASSTNYGYTF.

Notes on this clone: At one end the junction does not follow the germline gene, possibly because of a read error. The chain links TRBV4-3 to TRBJ2-7; D possibly corresponds to TRBD2 (5 bases). The germline V gene encodes CDR1 LGHNA and CDR2 YSLEER. The CDR3 is 15 amino acids. In DNA form, the CDR3 reads TGCGCCAGCAGTCAAGGAATCCTAGGGAGCTACGAGCAGTACTTC. Protein product: CASSQGILGSYEQYF.

The chain is built from TRBV29-1 and TRBJ1-2, with TRBD1 identical over 7 bases. The CDR3 contains 14 residues. J gave up 6 bases and V 3 bases, and 10 bases lay outside the gene matches. The germline V gene has CDR1 SQVTM and CDR2 ANQGSEA. The CDR3: CSVDLGQFIDGYTF. CDR3 sequence (DNA): TGCAGCGTTGATCTGGGACAGTTCATCGATGGCTACACCTTC.

This chain joins TRBV28 and TRBJ1-2; D remains ambiguous. V was clipped by 6 bases and J by 7 bases, with 18 bases between them. The germline gives CDR1 MDHEN, CDR2 SYDVKM. This CDR3 is built from 14 residues. The CDR3 bases are TGTGCCAGCAGCCGAAGGAGGAGCACGGCTGGCTACACCTTC. Protein: CASSRRRSTAGYTF.

V usage is TRBV27 and J usage is TRBJ1-1, with D maybe TRBD1 (6 bases). CDR1 is MNHEY, CDR2 SMNVEV, per germline (reference sequence). Trimming pared 2 bases from V and 0 bases from J, leaving 7 bases between. There are 14 residues in the CDR3. CDR3 region: CASSLRGMNTEAFF. As DNA, the CDR3 is TGTGCCAGCAGTTTAAGGGGGATGAACACTGAAGCTTTCTTT.

This chain links TRBV4-2 with TRBJ2-7, with TRBD1 matching over 8 bases. Germline V gene sequence: CDR1 LGHNA, CDR2 YNFKEQ. The ends lost 1 base at V and 5 bases at J; junction bases unmatched: 4. This CDR3 region has 14 residues. The CDR3 loop is CASSQADRADEQYF. CDR3 nucleotides: TGTGCCAGCAGCCAAGCGGACAGGGCCGACGAGCAGTACTTC.

V gene TRBV2 combines with J gene TRBJ2-7, with D perhaps TRBD2 (5 bases). The germline V and J ends were trimmed by 4 bases and 3 bases, with 10 bases remaining between them. The length of the CDR3 is 13 residues. Germline CDR1 reads SNHLY; CDR2 reads FYNNEI. This CDR3 is CASSVTSHYEQYF. CDR3 DNA sequence: TGTGCCAGCAGTGTCACTAGTCACTACGAGCAGTACTTC.

Written as DNA, the CDR3 is TGTGCCAGCAGCGGGGGGACTAGCGGGAGTTTATACGAGCAGTACTTC. Protein: CASSGGTSGSLYEQYF. The chain has TRBV7-9 and TRBJ2-7; 14 nucleotides line up with TRBD2. CDR1 is SEHNR and CDR2 is FQNEAQ in the germline V gene (reference sequence). This CDR3 has 16 residues. With 5 bases clipped from V and 4 bases from J, the junction kept 7 bases outside the gene matches.

V usage is TRBV5-6 and J usage is TRBJ2-5; 9 positions match TRBD2. V lost 2 bases, J lost 7 bases, and 9 bases stayed unmatched. This CDR3 contains 15 residues. Germline V CDR1 and CDR2: SGHDT, YYEEEE. The CDR3 reads CASSFGVAGVWTQYF. The DNA of the CDR3 is TGTGCCAGCAGCTTCGGAGTAGCGGGAGTTTGGACCCAGTACTTC.

This clone was counted once. The V and J genes are TRBV29-1 and TRBJ1-2; D is undetermined. Trimming took off 3 bases at V and 7 bases at J, with 27 bases between the two ends. This CDR3 comprises 17 residues. Per the germline V gene, CDR1 is SQVTM and CDR2 is ANQGSEA. CDR3: CSVDPAESLPYLAGYTF. CDR3 coding DNA: TGCAGCGTTGATCCTGCTGAAAGTCTTCCTTATTTAGCTGGCTACACCTTC.

This clone was observed once. V is TRBV7-6 and J is TRBJ2-1, with D maybe TRBD1 (6 bases). The V end lost 5 bases, the J end lost 4 bases, and 9 bases lay between the germline ends. Germline values: CDR1 SGHVS, CDR2 FNYEAQ. The CDR3 is made up of 13 amino acids. This chain's CDR3 is CASSTGLYNEQFF. CDR3 bases: TGTGCCAGCAGCACAGGGCTGTACAATGAGCAGTTCTTC.

The V gene is TRBV29-1, the J gene TRBJ2-1; perhaps TRBD2 as D (6 bases). There are 19 residues in the CDR3. Per germline, CDR1 SQVTM and CDR2 ANQGSEA. DNA of the CDR3: TGCAGTGGGTGGCTTGCCGGGACTCGAAATAGGAACATGGCCAATGAGCAGTTCTTC. It is translated as CSGWLAGTRNRNMANEQFF.

V and J are TRBV21-1 and TRBJ2-7; TRBD2 is taken as the D call from the table, unchecked against the DNA. TRBV21-1 is listed as a pseudogene. This CDR3 is 12 amino acids long. CDR3 residues: CASTRSSYEQYF. Written as DNA, the CDR3 is TGTGCCAGCACAAGGAGCTCCTACGAGCAGTACTTC.

The chain uses TRBV7-9 and TRBJ2-7; 10 bases agree with TRBD2. Per germline, CDR1 SEHNR and CDR2 FQNEAQ (reference sequence). This CDR3 has 13 amino acids. Trimming cost V 1 base and J 7 bases; bases outside gene matches: 1. As DNA, the CDR3 is TGTGCCAGCAGCTTAGGACTAGCGGGTGAGCAGTACTTC. The encoded protein is CASSLGLAGEQYF.

The chain couples TRBV2 to TRBJ2-7; the D gene is possibly TRBD2 (5 bases). Germline V gene data show CDR1 as SNHLY and CDR2 as FYNNEI. With 7 bases removed from V and 3 bases from J, the gap between germline ends came to 13 bases. The CDR3 loop spans 13 amino acids. The CDR3 here is CASNRGPVYEQYF. The CDR3 DNA reads TGTGCCAGCAATCGCGGGCCCGTCTACGAGCAGTACTTC.

This chain uses TRBV5-6 with TRBJ2-3; the match to TRBD2 covers 7 bases. Germline CDR1 and CDR2: SGHDT and YYEEEE. V was clipped by 3 bases and J by 0 bases; unmatched bases: 13. CDR3 length: 18 amino acids. The CDR3 bases are TGTGCCAGCAGCTCGCAACGGGGGGACCTACTTAGCACAGATACGCAGTATTTT. Translation gives CASSSQRGDLLSTDTQYF.